One sample yielded the 18 T cell receptor beta chains listed below, sequenced in a study of T cells after yellow fever vaccination. TCRdb re-analysed the 5' RACE reads in MiXCR, keeping a single row per CDR3 protein. This table holds some 500,000 distinct CDR3 sequences, 13% found once. Sequenced here: PBMCs, sampled on the day of the yellow fever booster vaccination. These receptors originate from a man in his thirties or forties who received the YFV17D yellow fever vaccine.

The chain links TRBV10-3 to TRBJ2-5; 14 bases align to TRBD2. The CDR3 is made up of 18 amino acids. The germline gives CDR1 ENHRY, CDR2 SYGVKD. Unmatched junction bases numbered 13, after V lost 6 bases and J lost 4 bases. CDR3 nucleotides: TGTGCCATCAGGAAGGGGACTAGCGGGAGAGAACCCCGAGAGACCCAGTACTTC. Encoded protein: CAIRKGTSGREPRETQYF.

A few counts support this clonotype. The chain carries TRBV4-2 and TRBJ1-6, with 8 nucleotides matching TRBD1. Germline CDR1 LGHNA, CDR2 YNFKEQ. V lost 0 bases and J lost 9; bases outside the gene matches: 7. The CDR3 spans 16 residues. CDR3 nucleotides: TGTGCCAGCAGCCAAGACGGACAGGGTTCGGGTTCACCCCTCCACTTT. It is translated as CASSQDGQGSGSPLHF.

This clonotype was observed a handful of times. J is TRBJ2-3 and V is TRBV5-1; D unclear. The CDR3 totals 15 residues. V shed 0 bases and J shed 4 bases, with 12 bases lying between them. Germline CDR1 reads SGHRS; CDR2 reads YFSETQ. The CDR3 loop reads CASSLEERRSDTQYF. In DNA, the CDR3 is TGCGCCAGCAGCTTGGAAGAGCGACGGTCAGATACGCAGTATTTT.

The rearrangement joins TRBV7-6 to TRBJ2-1, with TRBD2 identical over 10 bases. From germline, CDR1 is SGHVS and CDR2 FNYEAQ. The V gene end was trimmed by 5 bases and the J gene end by 10 bases; junction bases not matched to a gene: 11. This CDR3 has 15 amino acids. The CDR3 reads CASSPSGVAGGEQFF. The CDR3 DNA follows: TGTGCCAGCAGCCCCTCGGGGGTAGCGGGGGGCGAGCAGTTCTTC. The full variable domain, its missing parts supplied by reference TRBV7-6 and TRBJ2-1, is GAGVSQSPRYKVTKRGQDVALRCDPISGHVSLYWYRQALGQGPEFLTYFNYEAQQDKSGLPNDRFSAERPEGSISTLTIQRTEQRDSAMYRCASSPSGVAGGEQFFGPGTRLTVL.

The genes are TRBV7-2 and TRBJ2-3; D unclear. The CDR3 is made up of 15 amino acids. The germline CDR1 and CDR2 sequences are SGHTA and FQGNSA. With 1 base removed from V and 11 bases from J, the gap between germline ends came to 19 bases. The CDR3 reads CASSLVAPAVERQYF. CDR3 coding DNA: TGTGCCAGCAGCTTAGTTGCCCCCGCGGTAGAAAGGCAGTATTTT.

This clonotype was seen a handful of times. The J gene is TRBJ2-3, the V gene TRBV4-2; possibly TRBD1 for D (5 bases). Germline V gives CDR1 LGHNA, CDR2 YNFKEQ. V was cut by 0 bases and J by 6 bases, with 10 bases left in between. This CDR3 contains 14 residues. The CDR3 DNA follows: TGTGCCAGCAGCCAAGATAATGCAGGGGATACGCAGTATTTT. Its translation is CASSQDNAGDTQYF.

The genes are TRBV24-1 and TRBJ2-3; 10 positions match TRBD1. Germline loops: CDR1 KGHDR, CDR2 SFDVKD. V lost 4 bases to trimming and J lost 6 bases; unmatched junction nucleotides: 9. There are 16 residues in the CDR3. The CDR3 loop is CATSDAAGQGSDTQYF. Here the CDR3 DNA reads TGTGCCACCAGTGACGCGGCGGGACAGGGGAGTGATACGCAGTATTTT.

With regard to this clonotype: Compared with germline, one end of the junction differs, possibly owing to a read error. The V and J genes are TRBV5-1 and TRBJ1-6, with 7 bases fitting TRBD1. This CDR3 spans 14 amino acids. In germline, CDR1 is SGHRS, CDR2 YFSETQ. The CDR3 protein is CASRLGQYNSPLHF. CDR3 DNA: TGCGCCAGCAGGTTGGGACAGTATAATTCACCCCTCCACTTT.

This chain joins TRBV5-1 and TRBJ2-3; D is perhaps TRBD2 (6 bases). CDR1 is SGHRS, CDR2 YFSETQ, per germline. The CDR3 runs 13 residues. V lost 9 bases to trimming and J lost 0 bases, with 11 bases between them. CDR3 bases: TGCGCCATTTGGGACTCCAGCACAGATACGCAGTATTTT. This sequence encodes CAIWDSSTDTQYF.

The chain carries TRBV5-1 and TRBJ2-3; 11 nucleotides line up with TRBD2. CDR1 is SGHRS, CDR2 YFSETQ, per germline. The CDR3 contains 16 residues. Trimming at V came to 3 bases and at J to 4 bases, leaving 7 bases not matched to a gene. CDR3 bases: TGCGCCAGCAGCTCTAGACTAGCGGGAAGCCCAGATACGCAGTATTTT. As protein: CASSSRLAGSPDTQYF. Complete variable domain (other parts from reference TRBV5-1 and TRBJ2-3): KAGVTQTPRYLIKTRGQQVTLSCSPISGHRSVSWYQQTPGQGLQFLFEYFSETQRNKGNFPGRFSGRQFSNSRSEMNVSTLELGDSALYLCASSSRLAGSPDTQYFGPGTRLTVL.

This clonotype has more than one count but fewer than ten. The chain couples TRBV20-1 to TRBJ2-1; TRBD2 matches at 8 bases. The trim removed 0 bases at V and 11 bases at J, leaving 3 bases unmatched. CDR3 size: 12 residues. Germline CDR1 and CDR2: DFQATT and SNEGSKA (reference sequence). CDR3 sequence (DNA): TGCAGTGCTAGAGAGGCGGGGGGACAGCAGTTCTTC. This codes for CSAREAGGQQFF.

This clonotype appeared a few times. The genes are TRBV20-1 and TRBJ2-1; 7 nucleotides line up with TRBD1. V trimming: 3 bases; J trimming: 4 bases; junction bases outside the gene matches: 6. The V gene's germline CDR1 is DFQATT and CDR2 SNEGSKA (reference sequence). This CDR3 is built from 14 residues. This chain's CDR3 is CSASHRGGYNEQFF. CDR3 bases: TGCAGTGCTAGCCACAGGGGTGGTTACAATGAGCAGTTCTTC.

In this sample, this clonotype turned up a few times. The gene calls are TRBV7-3 and TRBJ1-1; D unclear. Trimming pared 5 bases from V and 1 base from J, leaving 11 bases between. The germline V gene has CDR1 SGHTA and CDR2 FQGTGA. The CDR3 has 14 amino acids. CDR3 nucleotides: TGTGCCAGCAGCGCCTGGATCCGGAACACTGAAGCTTTCTTT. Its protein is CASSAWIRNTEAFF.

This clonotype showed up just a few times. The chain carries TRBV24-1 and TRBJ2-7, with D possibly TRBD1 on 6 matching bases. The CDR3 length is 13 residues. Germline V CDR1 and CDR2: KGHDR, SFDVKD. V gave up 4 bases and J gave up 5 bases, with 11 bases separating them. The CDR3 nucleotides are TGTGCCACCAGTGACACAGGGTGGAACGAGCAGTACTTC. Protein product: CATSDTGWNEQYF.

A few counts support this clonotype. The chain recombines TRBV9 with TRBJ2-7; D may be TRBD1 (6 bases). Deletions cut 0 bases from V and 5 bases from J, with 15 bases between. CDR1 and CDR2 (germline): SGDLS, YYNGEE. The CDR3 consists of 15 residues. The CDR3 DNA follows: TGTGCCAGCAGCGTAGAACAGGGAAGCTCTCACGAGCAGTACTTC. Its protein product is CASSVEQGSSHEQYF.

This clonotype was seen only a few times. V is TRBV29-1 and J is TRBJ2-2; D perhaps matches TRBD2 (6 bases). V was trimmed by 1 base and J by 5 bases, leaving 11 bases between them. CDR3 length equals 14 residues. Germline V gene data show CDR1 as SQVTM and CDR2 as ANQGSEA. CDR3 amino acids: CSVEGGDRTGELFF. The CDR3 coding sequence is TGCAGCGTTGAAGGGGGGGATCGGACCGGGGAGCTGTTTTTT.

The chain employs TRBV5-4 and TRBJ2-5; D is possibly TRBD1 or TRBD2 (5 bases each). This CDR3 is built from 14 residues. V lost 0 bases and J lost 5, with 11 bases in between. In germline, CDR1 is SGHNT, CDR2 YYREEE (reference sequence). The CDR3 DNA reads TGTGCCAGCAGCTTGGAAGAAGAGGGGGAGACCCAGTACTTC. Protein: CASSLEEEGETQYF.

This clonotype was seen a handful of times. The chain is built from TRBV6-6 and TRBJ2-1; possibly TRBD2 for D (6 bases). V lost 8 bases to trimming and J lost 5 bases, with 13 bases between them. CDR3 length: 13 amino acids. The germline V gene has CDR1 MNHNY and CDR2 SVGAGI (reference sequence). CDR3 in amino acids: CASLAWANNEQFF. The CDR3 DNA is TGTGCCAGCCTAGCGTGGGCGAACAATGAGCAGTTCTTC.